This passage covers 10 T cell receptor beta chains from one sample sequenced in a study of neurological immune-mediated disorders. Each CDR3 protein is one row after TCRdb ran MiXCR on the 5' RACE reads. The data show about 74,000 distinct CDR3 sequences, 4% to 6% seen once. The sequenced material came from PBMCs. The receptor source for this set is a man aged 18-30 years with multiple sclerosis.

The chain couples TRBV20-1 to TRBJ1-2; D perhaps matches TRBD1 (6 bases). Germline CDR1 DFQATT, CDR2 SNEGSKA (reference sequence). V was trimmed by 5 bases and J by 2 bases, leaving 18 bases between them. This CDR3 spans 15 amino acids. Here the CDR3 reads CSALSFGQSNYGYTF. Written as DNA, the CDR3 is TGCAGTGCTCTTTCCTTCGGACAGTCGAACTATGGCTACACCTTC.

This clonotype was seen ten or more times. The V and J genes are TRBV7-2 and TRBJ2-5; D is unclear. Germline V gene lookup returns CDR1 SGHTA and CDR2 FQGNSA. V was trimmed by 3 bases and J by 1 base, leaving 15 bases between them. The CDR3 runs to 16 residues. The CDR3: CASSFGVQAPQETQYF. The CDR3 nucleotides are TGTGCCAGCAGCTTTGGGGTACAAGCCCCCCAAGAGACCCAGTACTTC.

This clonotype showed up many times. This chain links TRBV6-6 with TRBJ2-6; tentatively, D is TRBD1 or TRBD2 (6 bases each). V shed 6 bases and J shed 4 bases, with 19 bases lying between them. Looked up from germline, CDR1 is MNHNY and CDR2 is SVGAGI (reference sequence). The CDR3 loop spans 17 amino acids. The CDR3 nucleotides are TGTGCCAGCAGCCGAAGCGGAGGGGGGAGAGGGGCCAACGTCCTGACTTTC. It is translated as CASSRSGGGRGANVLTF.

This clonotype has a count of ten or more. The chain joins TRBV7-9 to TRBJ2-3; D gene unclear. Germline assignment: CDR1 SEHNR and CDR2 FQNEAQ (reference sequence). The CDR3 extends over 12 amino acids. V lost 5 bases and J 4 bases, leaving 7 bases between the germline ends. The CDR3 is CASSLTSDTQYF. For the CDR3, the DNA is TGTGCCAGCAGCCTTACCTCAGATACGCAGTATTTT.

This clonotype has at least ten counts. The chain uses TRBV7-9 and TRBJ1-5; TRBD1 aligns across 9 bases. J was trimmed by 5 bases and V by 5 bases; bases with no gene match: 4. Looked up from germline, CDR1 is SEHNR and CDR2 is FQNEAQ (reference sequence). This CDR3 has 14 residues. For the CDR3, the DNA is TGTGCCAGCAGCGGACGGGACAGGGATCAGCCCCAGCATTTT. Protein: CASSGRDRDQPQHF.

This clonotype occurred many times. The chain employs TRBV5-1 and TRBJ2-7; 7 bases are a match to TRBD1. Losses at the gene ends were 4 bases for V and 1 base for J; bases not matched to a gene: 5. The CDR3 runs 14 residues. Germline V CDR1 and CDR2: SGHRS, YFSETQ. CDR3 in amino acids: CASSPDRPSYEQYF. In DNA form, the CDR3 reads TGCGCCAGCAGCCCGGACAGGCCTTCCTACGAGCAGTACTTC.

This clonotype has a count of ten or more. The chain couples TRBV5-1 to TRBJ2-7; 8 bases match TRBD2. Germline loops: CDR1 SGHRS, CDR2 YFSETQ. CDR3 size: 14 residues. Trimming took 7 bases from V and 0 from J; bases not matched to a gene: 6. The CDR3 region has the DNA TGCGCCAGCGCCCCAAGCGGGAGCTCCTACGAGCAGTACTTC. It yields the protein CASAPSGSSYEQYF.

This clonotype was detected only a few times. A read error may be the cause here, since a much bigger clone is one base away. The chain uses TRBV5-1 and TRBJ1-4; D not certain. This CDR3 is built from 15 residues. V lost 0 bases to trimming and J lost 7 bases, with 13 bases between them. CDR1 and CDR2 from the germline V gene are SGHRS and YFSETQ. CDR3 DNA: TGCGCCAGCAGCTTGGAGGGAAAGGGAGGTGAAAAACTGTTTTTT. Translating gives CASSLEGKGGEKLFF.

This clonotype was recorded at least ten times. CDR3 DNA: TGCGCCAGCAGCTTCTCCGGGGGCGAGAATGAGCAGTTCTTC. This encodes CASSFSGGENEQFF. This chain joins TRBV5-1 and TRBJ2-1; tentatively, D is TRBD1 or TRBD2 (6 bases each). CDR3 size: 14 residues. The germline gives CDR1 SGHRS, CDR2 YFSETQ. V was shortened by 2 bases and J by 7 bases, with 13 bases between the two germline ends.

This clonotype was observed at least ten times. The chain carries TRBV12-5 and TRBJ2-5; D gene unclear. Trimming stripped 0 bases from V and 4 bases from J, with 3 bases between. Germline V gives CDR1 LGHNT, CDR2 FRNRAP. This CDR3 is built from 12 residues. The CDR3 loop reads CASGLVPETQYF. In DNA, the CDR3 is TGTGCTAGTGGTTTGGTCCCAGAGACCCAGTACTTC.